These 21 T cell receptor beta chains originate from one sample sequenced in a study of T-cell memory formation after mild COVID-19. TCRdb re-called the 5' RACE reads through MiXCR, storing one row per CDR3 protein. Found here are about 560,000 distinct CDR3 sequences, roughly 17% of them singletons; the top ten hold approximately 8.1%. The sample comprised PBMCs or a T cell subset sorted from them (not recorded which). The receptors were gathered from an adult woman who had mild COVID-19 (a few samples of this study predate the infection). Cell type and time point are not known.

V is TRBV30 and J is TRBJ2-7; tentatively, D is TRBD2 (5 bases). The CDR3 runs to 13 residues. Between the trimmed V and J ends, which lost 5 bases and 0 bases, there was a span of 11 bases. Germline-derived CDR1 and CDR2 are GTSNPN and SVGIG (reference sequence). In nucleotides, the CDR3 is TGTGCCTGGGGAGGACCTAGCTCCTACGAGCAGTACTTC. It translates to CAWGGPSSYEQYF. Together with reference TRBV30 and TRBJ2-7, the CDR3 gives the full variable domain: SQTIHQWPATLVQPVGSPLSLECTVEGTSNPNLYWYRQAAGRGLQLLFYSVGIGQISSEVPQNLSASRPQDRQFILSSKKLLLSDSGFYLCAWGGPSSYEQYFGPGTRLTVT.

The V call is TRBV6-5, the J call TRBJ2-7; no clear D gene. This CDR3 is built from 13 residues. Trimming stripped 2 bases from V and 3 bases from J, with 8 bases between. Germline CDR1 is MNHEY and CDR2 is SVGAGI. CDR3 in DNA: TGTGCCAGCAGTTACCGTGGACGCTACGAGCAGTACTTC. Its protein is CASSYRGRYEQYF.

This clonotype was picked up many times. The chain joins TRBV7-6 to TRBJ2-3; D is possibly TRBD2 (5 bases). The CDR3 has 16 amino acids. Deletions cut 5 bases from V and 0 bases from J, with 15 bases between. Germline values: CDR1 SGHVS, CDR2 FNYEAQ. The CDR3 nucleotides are TGTGCCAGCAGCCTCAGAGGGTTGCCAAGCACAGATACGCAGTATTTT. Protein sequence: CASSLRGLPSTDTQYF.

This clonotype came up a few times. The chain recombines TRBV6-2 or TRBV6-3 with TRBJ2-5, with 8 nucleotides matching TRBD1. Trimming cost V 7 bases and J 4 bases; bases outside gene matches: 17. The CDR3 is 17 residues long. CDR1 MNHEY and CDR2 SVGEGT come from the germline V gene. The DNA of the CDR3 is TGTGCCAGCACACCACAGGGGGTTTCGTCTGAGCGAGAGACCCAGTACTTC. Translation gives CASTPQGVSSERETQYF.

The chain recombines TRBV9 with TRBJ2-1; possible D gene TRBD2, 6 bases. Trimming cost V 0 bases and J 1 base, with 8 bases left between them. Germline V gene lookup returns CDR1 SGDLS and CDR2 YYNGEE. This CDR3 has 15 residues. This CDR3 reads CASSVDLASYNEQFF. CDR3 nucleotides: TGTGCCAGCAGCGTAGATCTAGCGTCCTACAATGAGCAGTTCTTC.

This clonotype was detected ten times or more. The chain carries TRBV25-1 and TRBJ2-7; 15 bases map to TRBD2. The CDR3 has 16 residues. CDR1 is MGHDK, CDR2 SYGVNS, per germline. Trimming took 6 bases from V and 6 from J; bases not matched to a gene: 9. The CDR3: CASRAYGLAGGLEQYF. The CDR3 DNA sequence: TGTGCCAGCAGGGCATATGGACTAGCGGGAGGGCTCGAGCAGTACTTC.

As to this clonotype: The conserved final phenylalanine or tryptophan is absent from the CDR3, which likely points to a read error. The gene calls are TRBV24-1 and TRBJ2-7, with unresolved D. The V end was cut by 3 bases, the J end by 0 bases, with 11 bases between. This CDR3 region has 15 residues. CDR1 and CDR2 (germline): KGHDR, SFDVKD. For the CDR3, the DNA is TGTGCCACCAGTGATCCGCGACATAGCTCCTACGAGCAGTACTTA. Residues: CATSDPRHSSYEQYL.

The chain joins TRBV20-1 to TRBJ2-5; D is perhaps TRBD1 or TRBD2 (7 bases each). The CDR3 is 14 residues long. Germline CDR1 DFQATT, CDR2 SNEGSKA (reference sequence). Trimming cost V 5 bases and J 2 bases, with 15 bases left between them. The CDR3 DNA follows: TGCAGTGCTCCGAGGGGGCGGGAGCAAGAGACCCAGTACTTC. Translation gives CSAPRGREQETQYF.

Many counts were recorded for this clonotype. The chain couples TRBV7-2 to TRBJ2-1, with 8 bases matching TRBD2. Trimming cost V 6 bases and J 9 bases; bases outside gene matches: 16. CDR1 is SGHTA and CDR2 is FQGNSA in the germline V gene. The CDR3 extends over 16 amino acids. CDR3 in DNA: TGTGCCAGCAGTCCCCAAACCGCGGGAGGACGCCGTGAGCAGTTCTTC. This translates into CASSPQTAGGRREQFF.

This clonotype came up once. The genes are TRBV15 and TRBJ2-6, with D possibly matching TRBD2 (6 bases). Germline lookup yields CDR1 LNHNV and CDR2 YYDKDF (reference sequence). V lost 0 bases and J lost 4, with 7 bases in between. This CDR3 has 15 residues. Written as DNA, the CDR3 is TGTGCCACCAGCAGAGAAGGGAGGGGGGCCAACGTCCTGACTTTC. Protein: CATSREGRGANVLTF.

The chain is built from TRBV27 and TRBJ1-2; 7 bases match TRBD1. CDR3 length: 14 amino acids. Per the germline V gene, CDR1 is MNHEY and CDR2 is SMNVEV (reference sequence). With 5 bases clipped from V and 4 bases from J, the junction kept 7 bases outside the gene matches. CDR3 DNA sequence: TGTGCCAGCAGTCGGACAGGCCCGATCTATGGCTACACCTTC. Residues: CASSRTGPIYGYTF.

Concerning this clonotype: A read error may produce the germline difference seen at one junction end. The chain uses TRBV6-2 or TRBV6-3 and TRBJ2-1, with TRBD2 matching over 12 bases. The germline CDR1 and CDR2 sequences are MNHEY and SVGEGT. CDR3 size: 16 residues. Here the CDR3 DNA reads TGTTCCAGCAGGCTCGGACTAGCGGGACTCTACAATGAGCAGTTCTTC. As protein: CSSRLGLAGLYNEQFF.

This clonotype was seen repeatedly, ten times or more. The CDR3 region has the DNA TGTGCCAGCAGCTTAAGCAGCAGCCAAGAGACCCAGTACTTC. Translation: CASSLSSSQETQYF. V and J are TRBV7-2 and TRBJ2-5; D is ambiguous. V was cut by 2 bases and J by 1 base, with 8 bases left in between. Germline assignment: CDR1 SGHTA and CDR2 FQGNSA. The CDR3 has 14 amino acids.

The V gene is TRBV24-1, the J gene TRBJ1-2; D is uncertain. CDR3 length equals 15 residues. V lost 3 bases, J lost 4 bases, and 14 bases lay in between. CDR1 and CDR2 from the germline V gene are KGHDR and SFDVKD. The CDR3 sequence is CATSDQGLYSYGYTF. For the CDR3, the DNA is TGTGCCACCAGTGATCAAGGGCTCTATTCCTATGGCTACACCTTC.

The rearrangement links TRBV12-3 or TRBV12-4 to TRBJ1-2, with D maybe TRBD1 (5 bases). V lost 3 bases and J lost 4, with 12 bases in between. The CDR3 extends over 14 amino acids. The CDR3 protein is CASSFGDGTYGYTF. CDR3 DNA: TGTGCCAGCAGTTTCGGGGACGGAACCTATGGCTACACCTTC.

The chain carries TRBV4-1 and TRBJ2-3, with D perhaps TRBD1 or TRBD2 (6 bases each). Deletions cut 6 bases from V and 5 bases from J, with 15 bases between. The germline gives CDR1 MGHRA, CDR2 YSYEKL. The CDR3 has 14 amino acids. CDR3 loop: CASSGGPVVDTQYF. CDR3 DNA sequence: TGCGCCAGCAGTGGGGGGCCAGTTGTAGATACGCAGTATTTT.

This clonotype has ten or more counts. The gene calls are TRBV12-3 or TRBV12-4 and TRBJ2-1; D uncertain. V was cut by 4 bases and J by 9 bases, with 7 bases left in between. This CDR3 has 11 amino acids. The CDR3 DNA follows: TGTGCCAGCAGTTATTACGGTGAGCAGTTCTTC. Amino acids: CASSYYGEQFF.

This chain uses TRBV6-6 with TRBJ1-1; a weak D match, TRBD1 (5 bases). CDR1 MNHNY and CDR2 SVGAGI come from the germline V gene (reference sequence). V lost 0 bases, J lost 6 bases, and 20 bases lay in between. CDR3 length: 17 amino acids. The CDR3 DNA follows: TGTGCCAGCAGTTACTCGTTCGGTCCCGACAGACCGTCTGAAGCTTTCTTT. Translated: CASSYSFGPDRPSEAFF.

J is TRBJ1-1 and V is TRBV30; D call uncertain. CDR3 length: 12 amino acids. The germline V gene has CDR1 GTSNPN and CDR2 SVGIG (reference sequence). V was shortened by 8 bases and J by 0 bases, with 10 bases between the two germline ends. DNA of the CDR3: TGTGCCCATGCACGGCTGAACACTGAAGCTTTCTTT. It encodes CAHARLNTEAFF.

CDR3 nucleotide sequence: TGTGCCAGCAGCTCCGTCTCGAACGAGCAGTACTTC. Protein product: CASSSVSNEQYF. The genes are TRBV7-9 and TRBJ2-7; no reliable D call. V was shortened by 4 bases and J by 5 bases, with 9 bases between the two germline ends. The CDR3 extends over 12 amino acids. From germline, CDR1 is SEHNR and CDR2 FQNEAQ (reference sequence). Supplemented by reference TRBV7-9 and TRBJ2-7, the full variable domain reads DTGVSQNPRHKITKRGQNVTFRCDPISEHNRLYWYRQTLGQGPEFLTYFQNEAQLEKSRLLSDRFSAERPKGSFSTLEIQRTEQGDSAMYLCASSSVSNEQYFGPGTRLTVT.

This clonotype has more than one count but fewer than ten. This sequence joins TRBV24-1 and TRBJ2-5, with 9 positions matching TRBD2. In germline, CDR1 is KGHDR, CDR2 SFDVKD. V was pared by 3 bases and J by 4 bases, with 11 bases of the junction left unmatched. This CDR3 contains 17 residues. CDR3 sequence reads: CATSDLTGRGGPETQYF. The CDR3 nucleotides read TGTGCCACCAGTGATCTGACTGGGCGGGGGGGCCCAGAGACCCAGTACTTC.